This TCR beta chain originates from a study of blood T cells in healthy people across ages. The V and J ends lost 1 base and 2 bases respectively, with 8 bases between them. The CDR3 is made up of 13 amino acids. Germline CDR1 reads DFQATT; CDR2 reads SNEGSKA (reference sequence). Each sample used at least 6.5 million PBMCs. The second PCR ran roughly 6 to 11 cycles with a sample-barcoded 5' primer and J-beta primers. TCRdb reprocessed the 5' RACE reads via MiXCR and lists one record per CDR3 protein. In the table there are around 1,100,000 distinct CDR3 sequences, 35% to 40% of which are singletons. The sequencing sample was made of blood. This chain links TRBV20-1 with TRBJ1-1; D not certain. The TCR originated in a man between 18 and 29 years old in good health. The chain's CDR3 is CSARANRNTEAFF. Here the CDR3 DNA reads TGCAGTGCTAGAGCAAACAGAAACACTGAAGCTTTCTTT.